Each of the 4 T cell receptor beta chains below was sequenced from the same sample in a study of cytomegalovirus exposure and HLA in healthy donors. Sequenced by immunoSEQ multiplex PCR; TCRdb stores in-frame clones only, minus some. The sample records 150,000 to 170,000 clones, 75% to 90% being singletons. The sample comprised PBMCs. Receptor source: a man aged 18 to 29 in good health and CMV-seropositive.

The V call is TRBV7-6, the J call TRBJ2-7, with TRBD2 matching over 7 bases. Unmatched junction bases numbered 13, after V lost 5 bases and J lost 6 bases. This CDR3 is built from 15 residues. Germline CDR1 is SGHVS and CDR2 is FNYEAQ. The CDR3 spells CASSPDGLEGREQYF. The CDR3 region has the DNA TGTGCCAGCAGCCCTGATGGACTAGAAGGTCGCGAGCAGTACTTC.

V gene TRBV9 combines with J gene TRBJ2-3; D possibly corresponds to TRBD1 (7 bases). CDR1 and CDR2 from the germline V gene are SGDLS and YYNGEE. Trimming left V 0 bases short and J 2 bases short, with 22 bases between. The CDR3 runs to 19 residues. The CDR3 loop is CASSVADYRTGPNTDTQYF. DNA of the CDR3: TGTGCCAGCAGCGTAGCGGACTATCGGACAGGTCCGAACACAGATACGCAGTATTTT.

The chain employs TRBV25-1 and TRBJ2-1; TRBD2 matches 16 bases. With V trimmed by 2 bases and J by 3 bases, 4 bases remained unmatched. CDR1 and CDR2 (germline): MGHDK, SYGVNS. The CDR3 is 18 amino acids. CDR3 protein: CASSERGLAGGIYNEQFF. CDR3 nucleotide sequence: TGTGCCAGCAGTGAACGGGGACTAGCGGGGGGGATCTACAATGAGCAGTTCTTC.

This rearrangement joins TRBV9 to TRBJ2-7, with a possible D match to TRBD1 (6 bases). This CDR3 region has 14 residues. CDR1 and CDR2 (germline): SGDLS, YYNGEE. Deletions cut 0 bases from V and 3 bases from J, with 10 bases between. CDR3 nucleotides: TGTGCCAGCAGCGTAGAGGGCAGGGGCTACGAGCAGTACTTC. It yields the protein CASSVEGRGYEQYF. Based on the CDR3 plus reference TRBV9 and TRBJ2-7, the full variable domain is DSGVTQTPKHLITATGQRVTLRCSPRSGDLSVYWYQQSLDQGLQFLIQYYNGEERAKGNILERFSAQQFPDLHSELNLSSLELGDSALYFCASSVEGRGYEQYFGPGTRLTVT.